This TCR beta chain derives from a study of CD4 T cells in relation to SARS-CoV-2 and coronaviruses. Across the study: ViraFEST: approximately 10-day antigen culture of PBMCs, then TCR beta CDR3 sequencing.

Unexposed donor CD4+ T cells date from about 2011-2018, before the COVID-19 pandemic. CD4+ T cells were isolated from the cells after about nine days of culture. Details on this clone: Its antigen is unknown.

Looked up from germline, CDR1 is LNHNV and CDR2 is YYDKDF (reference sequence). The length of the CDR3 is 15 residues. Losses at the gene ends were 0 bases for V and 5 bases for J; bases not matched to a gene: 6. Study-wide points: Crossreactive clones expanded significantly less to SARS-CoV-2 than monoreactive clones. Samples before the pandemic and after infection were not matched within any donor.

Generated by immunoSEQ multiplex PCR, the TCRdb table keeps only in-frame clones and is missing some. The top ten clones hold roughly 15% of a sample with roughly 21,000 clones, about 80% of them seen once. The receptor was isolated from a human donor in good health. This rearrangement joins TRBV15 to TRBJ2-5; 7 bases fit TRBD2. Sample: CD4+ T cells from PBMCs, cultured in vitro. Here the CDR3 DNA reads TGTGCCACCAGCAGAGACAGGACTAGTCGCGAGACCCAGTACTTC. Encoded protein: CATSRDRTSRETQYF.